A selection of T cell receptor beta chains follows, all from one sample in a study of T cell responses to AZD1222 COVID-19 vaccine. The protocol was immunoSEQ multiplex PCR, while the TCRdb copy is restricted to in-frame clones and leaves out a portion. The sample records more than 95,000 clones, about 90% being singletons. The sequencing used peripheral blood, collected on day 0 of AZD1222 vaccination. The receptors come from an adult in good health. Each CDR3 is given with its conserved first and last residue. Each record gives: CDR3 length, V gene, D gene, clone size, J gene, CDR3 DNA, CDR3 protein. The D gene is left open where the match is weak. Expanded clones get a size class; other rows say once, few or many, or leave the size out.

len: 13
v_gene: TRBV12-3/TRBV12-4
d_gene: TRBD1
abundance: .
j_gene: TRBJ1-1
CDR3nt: TGTGCCAGCAGTTTAACCCAACAGGGGACTGCTTTCTTT
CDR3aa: CASSLTQQGTAFF

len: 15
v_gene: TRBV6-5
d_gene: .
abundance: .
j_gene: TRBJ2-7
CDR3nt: TGTGCCAGCAGTTGGAAGGGCCAGGAATTGTACGAGCAGTACTTC
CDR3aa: CASSWKGQELYEQYF

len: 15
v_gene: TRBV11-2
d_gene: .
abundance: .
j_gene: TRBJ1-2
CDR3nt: TGTGCCAGCAGCCCCGAAACCAGGTTTCTCTATGGCTACACCTTC
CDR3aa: CASSPETRFLYGYTF

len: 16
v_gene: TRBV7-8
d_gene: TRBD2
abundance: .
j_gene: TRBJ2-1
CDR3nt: TGTGCCAGCAGCTTCCGGGGACTAGCGGGGCGTAATGAGCAGTTCTTC
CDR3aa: CASSFRGLAGRNEQFF

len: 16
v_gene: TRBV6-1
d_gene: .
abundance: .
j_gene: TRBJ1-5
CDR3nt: TGTGCCAGCAGTGCGAATAGGGGCCGTAGCAATCAGCCCCAGCATTTT
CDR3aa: CASSANRGRSNQPQHF

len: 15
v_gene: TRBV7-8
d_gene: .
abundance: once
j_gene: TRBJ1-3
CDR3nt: TGTGCCAGCAGCCCTTTGACAGCGACCCGGAACACCATATATTTT
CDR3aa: CASSPLTATRNTIYF

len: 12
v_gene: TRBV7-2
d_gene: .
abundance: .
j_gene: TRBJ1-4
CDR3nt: TGTGCCAGCAGCTTTGGAGGCGAAAAACTGTTTTTT
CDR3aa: CASSFGGEKLFF

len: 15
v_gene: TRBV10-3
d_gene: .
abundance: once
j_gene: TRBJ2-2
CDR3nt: TGTGCCATCAGGGCGGACCAAACGAACACCGGGGAGCTGTTTTTT
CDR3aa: CAIRADQTNTGELFF

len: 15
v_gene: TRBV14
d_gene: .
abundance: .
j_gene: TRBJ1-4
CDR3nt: TGTGCCAGCAGCGCTCTAAGACAGCATAATGAAAAACTGTTTTTT
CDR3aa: CASSALRQHNEKLFF

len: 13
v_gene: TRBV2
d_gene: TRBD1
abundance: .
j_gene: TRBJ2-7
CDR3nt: TGTGCCAGCAATAGATTACAGGGGAGTGAGCAGTACTTC
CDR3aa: CASNRLQGSEQYF

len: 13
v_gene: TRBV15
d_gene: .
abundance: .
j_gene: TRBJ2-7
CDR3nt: TGTGCCACCAGCAGAGGCAATGAGTACGAGCAGTACTTC
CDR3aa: CATSRGNEYEQYF

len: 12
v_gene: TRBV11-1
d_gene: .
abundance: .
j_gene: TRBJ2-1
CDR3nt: TGTGCCAGCAGCTTTTCTGGCAATGAGCAGTTCTTC
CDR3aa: CASSFSGNEQFF

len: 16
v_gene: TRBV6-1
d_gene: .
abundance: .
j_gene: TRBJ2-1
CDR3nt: TGTGCCAGCAGTGAAATTCTAGTCTCTTTTAAGGATGAGCAGTTCTTC
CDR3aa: CASSEILVSFKDEQFF

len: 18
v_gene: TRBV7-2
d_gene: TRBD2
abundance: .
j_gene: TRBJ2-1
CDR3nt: TGTGCCAGCAGCTTGGTCCAGCGGGAGCATATGGCTCGCAATGAGCAGTTCTTC
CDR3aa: CASSLVQREHMARNEQFF

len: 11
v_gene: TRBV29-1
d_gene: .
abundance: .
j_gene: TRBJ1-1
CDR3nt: TGCAGCGTAGGGGATCCCACTGAAGCTTTCTTT
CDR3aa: CSVGDPTEAFF

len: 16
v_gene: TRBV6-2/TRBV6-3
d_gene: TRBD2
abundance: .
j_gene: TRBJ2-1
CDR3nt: TGTGCCAGCAGTTACTCGACTAGCCTAATGGACAATGAGCAGTTCTTC
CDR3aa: CASSYSTSLMDNEQFF

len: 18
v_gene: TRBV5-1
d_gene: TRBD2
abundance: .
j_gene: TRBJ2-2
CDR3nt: TGCGCCAGCAGCTTGAAAGGGACTACCTTCGCGAACACCGGGGAGCTGTTTTTT
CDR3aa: CASSLKGTTFANTGELFF

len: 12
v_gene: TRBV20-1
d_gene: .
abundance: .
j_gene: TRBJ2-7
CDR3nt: TGCAGTGCTAGTGCCAGGGACTACGAGCAGTACTTC
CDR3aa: CSASARDYEQYF

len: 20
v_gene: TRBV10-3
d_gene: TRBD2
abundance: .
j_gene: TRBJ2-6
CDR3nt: TGTGCCATCGCCGGGGGGGAGGGCTCCGGGAGCAGCTCTGGGGCCAACGTCCTGACTTTC
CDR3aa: CAIAGGEGSGSSSGANVLTF

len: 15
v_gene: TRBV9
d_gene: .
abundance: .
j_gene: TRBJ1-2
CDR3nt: TGTGCCAGCAGCACCCGGGGGCAAAATAACTATGGCTACACCTTC
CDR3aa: CASSTRGQNNYGYTF

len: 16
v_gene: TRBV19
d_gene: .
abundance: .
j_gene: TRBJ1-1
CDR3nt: TGTGCCAGTAGCATCGGTTCCGCGAGGAGGAACACTGAAGCTTTCTTT
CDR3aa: CASSIGSARRNTEAFF

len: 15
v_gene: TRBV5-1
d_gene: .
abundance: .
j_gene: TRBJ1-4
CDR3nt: TGCGCCAGCAGCTTGGACGGGGAGGAGGTTGAAAAACTGTTTTTT
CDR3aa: CASSLDGEEVEKLFF

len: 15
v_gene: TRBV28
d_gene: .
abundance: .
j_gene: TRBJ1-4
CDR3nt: TGTGCCAGCAGTCGGACGGGTGCAACTAATGAAAAACTGTTTTTT
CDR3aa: CASSRTGATNEKLFF

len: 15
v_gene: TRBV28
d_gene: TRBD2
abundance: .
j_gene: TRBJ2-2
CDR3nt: TGTGCCAGTTTCACCGCGGGAGGGCCCGCCGGGGAGCTGTTTTTT
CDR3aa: CASFTAGGPAGELFF

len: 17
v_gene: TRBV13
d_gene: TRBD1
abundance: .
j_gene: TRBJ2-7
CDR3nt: TGTGCCAGCAGCTTACTACGACTAGGGACAGGGGTCCACGAGCAGTACTTC
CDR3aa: CASSLLRLGTGVHEQYF

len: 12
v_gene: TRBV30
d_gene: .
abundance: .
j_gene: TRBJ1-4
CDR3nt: TGTGCCTCCCGGCTGGGGAATGAAAAACTGTTTTTT
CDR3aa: CASRLGNEKLFF

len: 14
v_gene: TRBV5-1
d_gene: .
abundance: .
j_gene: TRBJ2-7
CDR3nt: TGCGCCAGCAGCTTGGGACCATCTTCCCACGAGCAGTACTTC
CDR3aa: CASSLGPSSHEQYF

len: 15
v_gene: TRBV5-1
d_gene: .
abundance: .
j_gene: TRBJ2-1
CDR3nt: TGCGCCAGCAGCTTGGTGGGGGTCGCTTACAATGAGCAGTTCTTC
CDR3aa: CASSLVGVAYNEQFF

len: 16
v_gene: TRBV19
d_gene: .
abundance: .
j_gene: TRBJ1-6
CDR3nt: TGTGCCAGTAGTATACAATTGAGGGGACCGGGATCACCCCTCCACTTT
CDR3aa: CASSIQLRGPGSPLHF

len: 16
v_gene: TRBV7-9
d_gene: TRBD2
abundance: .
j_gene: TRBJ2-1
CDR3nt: TGTGCCAGCAGCAGGGGGCTAGCGGGAATATACAATGAGCAGTTCTTC
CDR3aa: CASSRGLAGIYNEQFF

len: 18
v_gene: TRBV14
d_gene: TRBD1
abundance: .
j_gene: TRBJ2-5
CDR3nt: TGTGCCAGCAGCCAAGCTCCCAAGTGGGGCAGGGGGCTGGAGACCCAGTACTTC
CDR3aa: CASSQAPKWGRGLETQYF

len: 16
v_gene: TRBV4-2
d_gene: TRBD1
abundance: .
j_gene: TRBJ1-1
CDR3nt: TGTGCCAGCAGCCAAGCGGAGAGGGACAGAAGCACTGAAGCTTTCTTT
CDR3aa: CASSQAERDRSTEAFF

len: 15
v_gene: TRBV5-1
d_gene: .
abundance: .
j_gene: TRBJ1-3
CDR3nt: TGCGCCAGCAGCTTAGGTGTGAACTCTGGAAACACCATATATTTT
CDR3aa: CASSLGVNSGNTIYF

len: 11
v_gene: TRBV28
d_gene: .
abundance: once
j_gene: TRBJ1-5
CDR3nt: TGTGCCAGCAGCCACAATCAGCCCCAGCATTTT
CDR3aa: CASSHNQPQHF

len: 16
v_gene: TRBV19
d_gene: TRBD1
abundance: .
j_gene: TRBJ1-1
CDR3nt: TGTGCCAGTAGTATAGACCGTTCGACAGGGACCACTGAAGCTTTCTTT
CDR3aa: CASSIDRSTGTTEAFF

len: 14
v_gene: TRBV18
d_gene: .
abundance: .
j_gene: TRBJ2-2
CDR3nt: TGTGCCAGCTCACCACGGGGTAACACCGGGGAGCTGTTTTTT
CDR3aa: CASSPRGNTGELFF

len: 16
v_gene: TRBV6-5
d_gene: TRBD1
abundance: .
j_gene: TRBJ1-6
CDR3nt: TGTGCCAGCAGTTACTCCCGGGACAGTTATAATTCACCCCTCCACTTT
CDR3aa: CASSYSRDSYNSPLHF

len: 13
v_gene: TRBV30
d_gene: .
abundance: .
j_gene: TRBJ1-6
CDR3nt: TGTGCCCGTAGGGCAAGTGATTACTCACCCCTCCACTTT
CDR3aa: CARRASDYSPLHF

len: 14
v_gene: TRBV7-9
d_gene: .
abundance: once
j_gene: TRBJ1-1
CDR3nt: TGTGCCAGCAGCTTTTCATCCAGCCGAGTTATAGCTTTCTTT
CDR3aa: CASSFSSSRVIAFF

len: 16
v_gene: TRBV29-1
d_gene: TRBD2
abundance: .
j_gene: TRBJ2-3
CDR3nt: TGCAGCGTCCAGGGGAGACTAGCGGGAGGGACAGATACGCAGTATTTT
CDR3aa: CSVQGRLAGGTDTQYF

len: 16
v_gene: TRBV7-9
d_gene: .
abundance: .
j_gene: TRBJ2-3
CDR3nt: TGTGCCAGCAGCCCCGTGGTAGCGGCCGACACAGATACGCAGTATTTT
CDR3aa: CASSPVVAADTDTQYF